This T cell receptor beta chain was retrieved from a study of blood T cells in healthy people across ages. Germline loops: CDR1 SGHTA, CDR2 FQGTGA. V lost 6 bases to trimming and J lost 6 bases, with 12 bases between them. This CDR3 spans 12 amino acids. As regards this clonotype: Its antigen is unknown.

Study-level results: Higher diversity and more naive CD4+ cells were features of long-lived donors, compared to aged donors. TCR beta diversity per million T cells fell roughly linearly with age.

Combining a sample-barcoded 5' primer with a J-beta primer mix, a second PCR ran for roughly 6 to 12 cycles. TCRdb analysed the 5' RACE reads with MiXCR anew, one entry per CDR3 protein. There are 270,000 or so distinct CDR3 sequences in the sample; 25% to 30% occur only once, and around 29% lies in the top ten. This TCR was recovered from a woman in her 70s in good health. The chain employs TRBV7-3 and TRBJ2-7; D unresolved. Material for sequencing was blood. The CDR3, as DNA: TGTGCCAGCAGTCCTCCTTCCGGCGAGCAGTACTTC. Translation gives CASSPPSGEQYF.